This TCR beta chain originates from a study of T-cell reconstitution after alpha-beta-depleted transplantation in children. For TCRbeta, the library was prepared with unique molecular identifiers. TCRdb redid the calling of the PCR reads with MiXCR, one entry per CDR3 protein. The sample has 500,000 to 650,000 distinct CDR3 sequences, 10% to 15% seen once; the top ten hold 2.2%. This CDR3 is built from 15 residues. Germline CDR1 LGHNA, CDR2 YSLEER. V was cut by 0 bases and J by 6 bases, with 13 bases left in between. Study-level points and caveats: Roughly two months post-transplant, alpha-beta T cells reportedly originated from several hundred graft clones that had expanded.

Of note for this clonotype: Its antigen is unknown.

This chain joins TRBV4-3 and TRBJ2-3, with D perhaps being TRBD1 or TRBD2 (5 bases each). Sequencing was performed on PBMCs, mostly from graft donor cells, taken 360 days after TCRalphabeta/CD19-depleted stem cell transplant. The origin of this receptor is a male patient between 10 and 17 years old who had a stem cell transplant for acute myeloid leukemia, so the T cells may come from the graft donor. Written as DNA, the CDR3 is TGCGCCAGCAGCCAAGATGGCCTAGGGACGGATACGCAGTATTTT. Its protein product is CASSQDGLGTDTQYF.